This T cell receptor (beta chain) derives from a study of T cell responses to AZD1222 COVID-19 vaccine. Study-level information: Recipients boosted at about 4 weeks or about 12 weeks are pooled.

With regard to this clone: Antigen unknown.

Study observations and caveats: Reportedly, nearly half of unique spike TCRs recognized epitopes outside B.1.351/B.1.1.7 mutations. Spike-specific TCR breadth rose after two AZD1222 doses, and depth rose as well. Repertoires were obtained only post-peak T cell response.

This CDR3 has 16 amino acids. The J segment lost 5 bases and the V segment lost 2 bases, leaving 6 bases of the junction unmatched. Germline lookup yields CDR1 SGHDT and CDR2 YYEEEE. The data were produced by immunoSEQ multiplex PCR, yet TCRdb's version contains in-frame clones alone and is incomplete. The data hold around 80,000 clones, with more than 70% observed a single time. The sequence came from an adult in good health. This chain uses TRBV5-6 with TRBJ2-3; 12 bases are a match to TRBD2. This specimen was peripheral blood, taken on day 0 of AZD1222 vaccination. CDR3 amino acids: CASSFFTSGRQDTQYF. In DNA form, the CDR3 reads TGTGCCAGCAGCTTCTTCACTAGCGGGAGGCAAGATACGCAGTATTTT.